This TCR beta chain was found in a study of shared clonotypes between healthy human individuals. Study as a whole: The donor group consisted of two women and a few men, aged 18 to 49.

Study-level results: The expectation was that sequencing depth would affect clonotype sharing among donors.

Using immunoSEQ multiplex PCR, the repertoire was profiled, and TCRdb retains in-frame clones only, with some absent. The table lists about 2.2 million clones, about 92% of them singletons. As regards this clone: Its matching antigen is unknown.

The naive CD8 fraction comprised CD45RO-negative cells positively selected for CCR7 and excluded terminally differentiated effector memory CD45RA+ cells. The donors, healthy adults who were HIV-negative, had experienced no recent acute infections or vaccinations. The CDR3 contains 16 residues. V was shortened by 9 bases and J by 0 bases, with 20 bases between the two germline ends. Germline V gene lookup returns CDR1 WNHNN and CDR2 SYGVQD (reference sequence). Sample: naive CD8+ T cells from PBMCs. The origin of this receptor is a man aged 18 to 35 in good health. Some clones in this sample may be carry-over from other donors' samples. The chain joins TRBV10-1 to TRBJ1-1; a weak D match, TRBD1 (6 bases). CDR3 protein: CASRGGRDPMNTEAFF. The CDR3 DNA reads TGCGCCAGTAGGGGGGGGCGAGATCCTATGAACACTGAAGCTTTCTTT.